This TCR beta chain was found in a study of CD8+ T cells in alopecia areata. The CDR3 has 14 residues. The V gene end was trimmed by 2 bases and the J gene end by 5 bases; junction bases not matched to a gene: 3. In germline, CDR1 is SEHNR, CDR2 FQNEAQ (reference sequence). Extraction of RNA preceded its reverse transcription into cDNA, which served as the sequencing template. This table comes from immunoSEQ multiplex PCR, and its TCRdb copy is limited to in-frame clones, with some not included. Among 150,000 to 200,000 clones listed, around 49% were seen once. This clone was seen more than once but under ten times. The sample's treatment: oral pan-JAK inhibitor, 5-10 mg twice daily.

The sequences come from CD8+ T cells sorted from blood, collected at week 52, from a patient treated with tofacitinib. The J gene is TRBJ1-5, the V gene TRBV7-9; 7 positions match TRBD1. The origin of this receptor is a human donor with alopecia areata. CDR3 bases: TGTGCCAGCAGCTTAAGGGGACAGCATCAGCCCCAGCATTTT. Protein: CASSLRGQHQPQHF.